This T cell receptor (beta chain) originates from a study of OX40 agonist ivuxolimab in advanced cancers. People who had autoimmune disease history or systemic immunosuppression were excluded. This CDR3 is built from 17 residues. V shed 0 bases, J shed 2 bases, and the junction held 7 bases outside the gene matches. Germline CDR1 and CDR2: SGHTA and FQGNSA. Data came from immunoSEQ multiplex PCR; TCRdb stores just in-frame clones and leaves some out. The sample carries more than 50,000 clones, around 85% recorded once. The chain carries TRBV7-2 and TRBJ2-7; 10 nucleotides align to TRBD2. Sequenced material: CD4+ or CD8+ T cells sorted from blood, taken in a trial of the OX40 agonist ivuxolimab. This receptor was obtained from an adult with an advanced solid tumor such as melanoma, head and neck, liver or kidney cancer. The CDR3, as DNA: TGTGCCAGCAGCTTAGCGAAGACTAGCGGGCATACCTACGAGCAGTACTTC. Translated, it gives CASSLAKTSGHTYEQYF.